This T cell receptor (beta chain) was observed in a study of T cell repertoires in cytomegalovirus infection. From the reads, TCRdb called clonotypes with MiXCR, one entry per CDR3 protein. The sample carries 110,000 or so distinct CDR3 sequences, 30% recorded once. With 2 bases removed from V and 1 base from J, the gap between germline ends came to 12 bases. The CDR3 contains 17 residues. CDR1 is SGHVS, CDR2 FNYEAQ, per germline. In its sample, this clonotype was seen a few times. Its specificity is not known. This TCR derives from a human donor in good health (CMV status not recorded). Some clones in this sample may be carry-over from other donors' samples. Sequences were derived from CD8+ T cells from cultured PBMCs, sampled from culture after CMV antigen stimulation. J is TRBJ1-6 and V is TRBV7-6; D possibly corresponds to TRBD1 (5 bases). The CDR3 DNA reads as TGTGCCAGCAGCTTAAAAGGGGCTGTGTCCTATAATTCACCCCTCCACTTT. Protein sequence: CASSLKGAVSYNSPLHF.